Sequencing of this T cell receptor (beta chain) was carried out in a study of early T cells in non-severe SARS-CoV-2 infection. Study-level information: From unsorted whole blood, bulk RNA was sequenced, and the chains remained unpaired. Notes on the study in general: VDJdb matching, biased toward anti-spike CD8 responses, missed private and CD4 specificities.

Points on this clonotype: Its antigen is undetermined.

Individual cDNA molecules received unique molecular identifiers. Each CDR3 protein is one row after TCRdb ran MiXCR on the 5' RACE reads. The sample has about 77,000 distinct CDR3 sequences, 12% seen once. The source is an adult who was a healthcare worker with PCR-confirmed SARS-CoV-2 infection or an uninfected control (not recorded which). The donor label of this sample is uncertain. The sequences come from whole blood, collected at baseline.

The CDR3 protein is CASSSFRDRSYNEQFF. In DNA, the CDR3 is TGTGCCAGCAGTAGTTTCCGGGACAGAAGCTACAATGAGCAGTTCTTC. The chain joins TRBV5-8 to TRBJ2-1; 7 nucleotides line up with TRBD1. The CDR3 spans 16 residues. Germline-derived CDR1 and CDR2 are SGHTS and YDEGEE. V was pared by 5 bases and J by 3 bases, with 11 bases of the junction left unmatched.